This TCR beta chain appears in the sequencing data of a study of T cell repertoires in cytomegalovirus infection. The CDR3 is 14 amino acids. Germline CDR1 reads MNHEY; CDR2 reads SVGEGT. J lost 5 bases, V lost 5 bases, and 4 bases had no gene match. TCRdb analysed the reads with MiXCR anew, one entry per CDR3 protein. The table includes about 55,000 distinct CDR3 sequences, 20% detected once. A remark on this clonotype: Its antigen is undetermined.

The TCR originated in a human donor in good health (CMV status not recorded). Some clones in this sample may be carry-over from other donors' samples. The material sequenced was CD8+ T cells from cultured PBMCs, taken from culture after CMV antigen stimulation. The V and J genes are TRBV6-2 or TRBV6-3 and TRBJ2-1, with 9 bases identical to TRBD1. CDR3 coding DNA: TGTGCCAGCAGTCTCGGACAGGGGAACAATGAGCAGTTCTTC. Residues: CASSLGQGNNEQFF.